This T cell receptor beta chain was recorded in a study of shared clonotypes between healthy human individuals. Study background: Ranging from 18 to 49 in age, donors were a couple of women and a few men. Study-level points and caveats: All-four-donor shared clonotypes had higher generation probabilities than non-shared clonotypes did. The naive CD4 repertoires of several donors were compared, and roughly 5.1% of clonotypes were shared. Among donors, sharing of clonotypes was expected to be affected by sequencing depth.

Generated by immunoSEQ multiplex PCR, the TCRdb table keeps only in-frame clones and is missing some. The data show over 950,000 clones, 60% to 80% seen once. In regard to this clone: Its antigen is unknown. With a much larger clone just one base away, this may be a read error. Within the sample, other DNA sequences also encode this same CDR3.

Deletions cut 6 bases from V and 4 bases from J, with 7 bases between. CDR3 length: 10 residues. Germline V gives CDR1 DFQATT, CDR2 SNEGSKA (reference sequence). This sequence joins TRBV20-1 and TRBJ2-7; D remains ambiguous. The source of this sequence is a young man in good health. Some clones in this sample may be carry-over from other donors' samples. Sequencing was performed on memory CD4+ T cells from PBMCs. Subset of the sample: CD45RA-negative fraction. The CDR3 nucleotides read TGCAGTGCGAGTGATTACGAGCAGTACTTC. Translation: CSASDYEQYF.